This T cell receptor beta chain was recorded in a study of T cell responses to AZD1222 COVID-19 vaccine. Study results and limitations: The repertoires were collected only after the peak T cell response. Two AZD1222 doses significantly raised spike-specific TCR breadth and depth over controls. A reported finding is that nearly half of spike-specific TCRs target unmutated variant regions.

Details on this clone: Its antigen is not known.

CDR3 size: 14 residues. The germline V gene encodes CDR1 SGHNT and CDR2 YYREEE (reference sequence). J gave up 0 bases and V 4 bases, and 1 base lay outside the gene matches. Produced via immunoSEQ multiplex PCR; TCRdb's table is partial and in-frame only. The data show about 180,000 clones, roughly 91% seen once. The material was peripheral blood, obtained 28 days after the second dose of the MenACWY control vaccine. The TCR originated in an adult who received the MenACWY meningococcal vaccine as a control. The J gene is TRBJ2-4, the V gene TRBV5-4; 7 bases map to TRBD1. This CDR3 is CASSAGGAKNIQYF. The DNA for the CDR3 is TGTGCCAGCAGCGCAGGGGGAGCCAAAAACATTCAGTACTTC.